Shown below are 32 T cell receptor beta chains from a single sample sequenced in a study of blood T cell repertoires in COVID-19. Some clones are missing from TCRdb's copy, which holds only in-frame ones; the method was immunoSEQ multiplex PCR. The profile shows roughly 90,000 clones, around 85% of them singletons. The source material was peripheral blood. Source of these receptors: a woman aged 80 or older with active or convalescent COVID-19.

This chain uses TRBV6-5 with TRBJ2-2; maybe TRBD1 (6 bases). There are 14 residues in the CDR3. Germline values: CDR1 MNHEY, CDR2 SVGAGI. The ends were cut back, 8 bases at V and 3 bases at J, with 13 bases in the middle. The CDR3 DNA follows: TGTGCCAGCGTACGGGACATAGACACCGGGGAGCTGTTTTTT. Encoded protein: CASVRDIDTGELFF.

V is TRBV5-4 and J is TRBJ2-7; no reliable D call. Looked up from germline, CDR1 is SGHNT and CDR2 is YYREEE (reference sequence). CDR3 length: 15 residues. V gave up 2 bases and J gave up 3 bases, with 15 bases separating them. Written as DNA, the CDR3 is TGTGCCAGCAGCTTTTATTCTGGGCAGATCTACGAGCAGTACTTC. It translates to CASSFYSGQIYEQYF.

The chain joins TRBV30 to TRBJ1-6; 7 bases align to TRBD1. CDR1 is GTSNPN and CDR2 is SVGIG in the germline V gene (reference sequence). This CDR3 comprises 14 residues. With 1 base clipped from V and 9 bases from J, the junction kept 6 bases outside the gene matches. The CDR3 protein is CAWSGQGQASPLHF. CDR3 DNA: TGTGCCTGGAGTGGACAGGGTCAGGCTTCACCCCTCCACTTT.

The chain uses TRBV18 and TRBJ1-4, with a weak D call TRBD1 (6 bases). Trimming removed 3 bases at V and 1 base at J, with 9 bases between. This CDR3 region has 15 residues. Germline CDR1 reads KGHSH; CDR2 reads LQKENI. CDR3 DNA: TGTGCCAGCTCACCCACAGGGATAACTAATGAAAAACTGTTTTTT. Amino acid sequence: CASSPTGITNEKLFF.

V and J are TRBV28 and TRBJ1-6; 8 nucleotides line up with TRBD1. Germline assignment: CDR1 MDHEN and CDR2 SYDVKM. The CDR3 is 17 residues long. V shed 0 bases, J shed 10 bases, and the junction held 11 bases outside the gene matches. The CDR3 region has the DNA TGTGCCAGCAGTTTATGGAGCCCGGGACAGGTCCACTCACCCCTCCACTTT. As protein: CASSLWSPGQVHSPLHF.

The chain couples TRBV5-1 to TRBJ2-1; 7 bases fit TRBD2. Trimming took 0 bases from V and 7 from J; bases not matched to a gene: 7. Germline loops: CDR1 SGHRS, CDR2 YFSETQ. The CDR3 sequence is 15 residues long. Here the CDR3 reads CASSLGLAAGNEQFF. The CDR3 DNA reads TGCGCCAGCAGCTTGGGTCTAGCGGCTGGGAATGAGCAGTTCTTC.

This clone was observed at least ten times. V and J are TRBV19 and TRBJ2-7; possible D gene TRBD1, 6 bases. Trimming took 4 bases from V and 4 from J, leaving 17 bases between them. CDR1 is LNHDA, CDR2 SQIVND, per germline (reference sequence). There are 15 residues in the CDR3. CDR3 sequence reads: CASSRGTTTPYEQYF. In DNA form, the CDR3 reads TGTGCCAGTAGTAGGGGGACAACCACACCTTACGAGCAGTACTTC.

This clone was observed a few times. The chain uses TRBV3-1 (or the pseudogene TRBV3-2) and TRBJ1-3, with 11 bases identical to TRBD1. The CDR3 consists of 19 residues. Trimming removed 3 bases from V and 3 bases from J; junction bases left unmatched: 13. Germline loops: CDR1 LGHDT, CDR2 YNNKEL (reference sequence). CDR3: CASSHSYGGTGGRGNTIYF. The CDR3 DNA sequence: TGTGCCAGCAGCCACTCCTATGGCGGGACAGGGGGTCGTGGAAACACCATATATTTT.

This chain links TRBV7-2 with TRBJ1-1; 7 bases are a match to TRBD1. CDR3 length equals 14 residues. CDR1 SGHTA and CDR2 FQGNSA come from the germline V gene. The junction had 1 base not matched to a gene; V was cut back by 3 bases and J by 0 bases. This chain's CDR3 is CASSFRGVNTEAFF. CDR3 DNA sequence: TGTGCCAGCAGCTTCAGGGGGGTGAACACTGAAGCTTTCTTT.

The rearrangement joins TRBV5-1 to TRBJ1-1; possibly TRBD1 for D (5 bases). Germline assignment: CDR1 SGHRS and CDR2 YFSETQ. The CDR3 covers 14 residues. V was clipped by 0 bases and J by 4 bases, with 10 bases between them. The CDR3 reads CASSLEGRGTEAFF. The CDR3 DNA reads TGCGCCAGCAGCTTGGAGGGTAGGGGCACTGAAGCTTTCTTT.

The genes are TRBV11-2 and TRBJ2-5, with TRBD2 matching over 9 bases. The ends lost 0 bases at V and 5 bases at J; junction bases unmatched: 7. The CDR3 is made up of 16 amino acids. Germline V gives CDR1 SGHAT, CDR2 FQNNGV. CDR3 nucleotides: TGTGCCAGCAGCTTAGATTTAGCGGGGGCTTGGGAGACCCAGTACTTC. Amino acids: CASSLDLAGAWETQYF.

V and J are TRBV19 and TRBJ1-1; 8 nucleotides align to TRBD1. This CDR3 spans 14 amino acids. Germline-derived CDR1 and CDR2 are LNHDA and SQIVND (reference sequence). V was clipped by 2 bases and J by 5 bases; unmatched bases: 4. CDR3 DNA sequence: TGTGCCAGTAGTATACAGGGGGCCGGAACTGAAGCTTTCTTT. Its translation is CASSIQGAGTEAFF. The full variable domain, completed using reference TRBV19 and TRBJ1-1, is DGGITQSPKYLFRKEGQNVTLSCEQNLNHDAMYWYRQDPGQGLRLIYYSQIVNDFQKGDIAEGYSVSREKKESFPLTVTSAQKNPTAFYLCASSIQGAGTEAFFGQGTRLTVV.

This clone was counted a single time. The chain joins TRBV28 to TRBJ2-7, with 14 bases identical to TRBD2. The trim removed 5 bases at V and 5 bases at J, leaving 11 bases unmatched. The CDR3 extends over 17 amino acids. The germline CDR1 and CDR2 sequences are MDHEN and SYDVKM. The CDR3 region has the DNA TGTGCCAGCAGTCCCTCCCTCGGGACTAGCGGGAGAAACGAGCAGTACTTC. Residues: CASSPSLGTSGRNEQYF.

V gene TRBV3-1 (or the pseudogene TRBV3-2) combines with J gene TRBJ2-5; 8 positions agree with TRBD2. CDR3 length equals 21 residues. Germline V gives CDR1 LGHDT, CDR2 YNNKEL (reference sequence). After removal of 0 bases from V and 0 bases from J, the junction contained 18 bases not matched to a gene. CDR3 sequence reads: CASSQDHQQFTGRENQETQYF. CDR3 bases: TGTGCCAGCAGCCAAGATCACCAACAGTTTACCGGGAGGGAGAACCAAGAGACCCAGTACTTC.

The chain recombines TRBV4-1 with TRBJ1-2; D perhaps matches TRBD1 (6 bases). This CDR3 has 16 amino acids. Trimming pared 4 bases from V and 0 bases from J, leaving 15 bases between. The V gene's germline CDR1 is MGHRA and CDR2 YSYEKL. As DNA, the CDR3 is TGCGCCAGCAGCCCAAGGGGGAGGGGCGCTAACTATGGCTACACCTTC. It specifies CASSPRGRGANYGYTF.

This clone was recorded a few times. J is TRBJ2-1 and V is TRBV10-3; 9 positions match TRBD2. This CDR3 region has 15 residues. Germline CDR1 reads ENHRY; CDR2 reads SYGVKD. V shed 6 bases, J shed 4 bases, and the junction held 7 bases outside the gene matches. CDR3 nucleotide sequence: TGTGCCATCAGAGATGCTAGCGGGGATTACAATGAGCAGTTCTTC. Translated, it gives CAIRDASGDYNEQFF.

This clone has a handful of counts. This chain uses TRBV5-1 with TRBJ2-1, with 7 bases that match TRBD2. The CDR3 extends over 14 amino acids. Germline V gives CDR1 SGHRS, CDR2 YFSETQ. V trimming: 4 bases; J trimming: 7 bases; junction bases outside the gene matches: 8. CDR3 residues: CASSEGGGGNEQFF. The CDR3 DNA is TGCGCCAGCAGCGAGGGCGGCGGGGGTAATGAGCAGTTCTTC.

Here the CDR3 reads CASSLGDYGYTF. In DNA, the CDR3 is TGTGCCAGCAGTTTGGGAGACTATGGCTACACCTTC. V and J are TRBV28 and TRBJ1-2; D gene unclear. From germline, CDR1 is MDHEN and CDR2 SYDVKM. V was pared by 3 bases and J by 3 bases, with 5 bases between. The CDR3 contains 12 residues.

The CDR3 region has the DNA TGTGCCACCAGTGCAGGGGGCCCTAGCAATCAGCCCCAGCATTTT. Protein product: CATSAGGPSNQPQHF. The genes are TRBV24-1 and TRBJ1-5, with 8 bases aligning to TRBD1. Germline V gene data show CDR1 as KGHDR and CDR2 as SFDVKD. V gave up 5 bases and J gave up 0 bases; unmatched junction bases: 2. CDR3 length: 15 amino acids.

The J gene is TRBJ2-2, the V gene TRBV30; D not resolved. The CDR3 is made up of 12 amino acids. V was trimmed by 0 bases and J by 6 bases, leaving 5 bases between them. Looked up from germline, CDR1 is GTSNPN and CDR2 is SVGIG (reference sequence). This CDR3 is CAWSVLSGELFF. CDR3 nucleotide sequence: TGTGCCTGGAGTGTACTGTCCGGGGAGCTGTTTTTT.

The rearrangement links TRBV12-3 or TRBV12-4 to TRBJ1-4; D is unresolved. The length of the CDR3 is 13 residues. V was trimmed by 2 bases and J by 5 bases, leaving 6 bases between them. CDR3 sequence reads: CASSLSGNEKLFF. In DNA, the CDR3 is TGTGCCAGCAGTTTATCGGGGAATGAAAAACTGTTTTTT.

The J gene is TRBJ2-3, the V gene TRBV3-1 (or the pseudogene TRBV3-2); D remains ambiguous. CDR1 and CDR2 from the germline V gene are LGHDT and YNNKEL (reference sequence). This CDR3 contains 14 residues. V lost 5 bases and J 3 bases, leaving 12 bases between the germline ends. The chain's CDR3 is CASSSLVVTDTQYF. The DNA of the CDR3 is TGTGCCAGCAGCTCCCTAGTGGTTACAGATACGCAGTATTTT.

This chain links TRBV5-1 with TRBJ2-5, with 7 bases lining up with TRBD2. The CDR3 length is 15 residues. Looked up from germline, CDR1 is SGHRS and CDR2 is YFSETQ. V shed 2 bases, J shed 5 bases, and the junction held 9 bases outside the gene matches. The DNA of the CDR3 is TGCGCCAGCAGCTTTCGGGGGGATTCTGGGGAGACCCAGTACTTC. It codes for CASSFRGDSGETQYF.

This clone has a handful of counts. V gene TRBV7-2 combines with J gene TRBJ1-1; D unresolved. The length of the CDR3 is 14 residues. Trimming took 2 bases from V and 3 from J, leaving 10 bases between them. CDR1 is SGHTA and CDR2 is FQGNSA in the germline V gene. The CDR3, as DNA: TGTGCCAGCAGCTTATTCGGTTCGGACACTGAAGCTTTCTTT. Protein sequence: CASSLFGSDTEAFF. Supplemented by reference TRBV7-2 and TRBJ1-1, the full variable domain reads GAGVSQSPSNKVTEKGKDVELRCDPISGHTALYWYRQSLGQGLEFLIYFQGNSAPDKSGLPSDRFSAERTGGSVSTLTIQRTQQEDSAVYLCASSLFGSDTEAFFGQGTRLTVV.

The genes are TRBV11-2 and TRBJ2-3, with 7 bases aligning to TRBD2. Looked up from germline, CDR1 is SGHAT and CDR2 is FQNNGV. This CDR3 spans 16 amino acids. The J segment lost 0 bases and the V segment lost 1 base, leaving 4 bases of the junction unmatched. The CDR3 nucleotides are TGTGCCAGCAGCTTAGTTGGGACTACTAGCACAGATACGCAGTATTTT. Translated, it gives CASSLVGTTSTDTQYF. Filled out from reference TRBV11-2 and TRBJ2-3, the complete variable domain reads EAGVAQSPRYKIIEKRQSVAFWCNPISGHATLYWYQQILGQGPKLLIQFQNNGVVDDSQLPKDRFSAERLKGVDSTLKIQPAKLEDSAVYLCASSLVGTTSTDTQYFGPGTRLTVL.

The chain recombines TRBV5-3 with TRBJ1-5; no clear D gene. TRBV5-3 is labeled an ORF, and its function is uncertain. The CDR3 consists of 16 residues. V was trimmed by 0 bases and J by 5 bases, leaving 15 bases between them. This CDR3 is CARSLEYSGSDQPQHF. DNA of the CDR3: TGTGCCAGAAGCTTGGAATATAGCGGGAGCGATCAGCCCCAGCATTTT.

V and J are TRBV18 and TRBJ1-5; TRBD1 is a possible D gene (6 bases). Between the trimmed V and J ends, which lost 3 bases and 2 bases, there was a span of 14 bases. CDR3 size: 16 residues. Germline assignment: CDR1 KGHSH and CDR2 LQKENI. The CDR3 DNA reads as TGTGCCAGCTCACCGGGGGCAGGGGAAGGCAATCAGCCCCAGCATTTT. Its translation is CASSPGAGEGNQPQHF.

This chain joins TRBV2 and TRBJ1-6; 7 nucleotides line up with TRBD1. The CDR3 runs 13 residues. V was clipped by 8 bases and J by 8 bases; unmatched bases: 6. Germline loops: CDR1 SNHLY, CDR2 FYNNEI. As DNA, the CDR3 is TGTGCCAGCGGCGGAGACAGGGATTCACCCCTCCACTTT. It codes for CASGGDRDSPLHF.

This chain connects TRBV7-3 to TRBJ2-3, with TRBD2 as a possible D gene (6 bases). Germline values: CDR1 SGHTA, CDR2 FQGTGA. V lost 0 bases and J 3 bases, leaving 13 bases between the germline ends. CDR3 length: 16 residues. In DNA form, the CDR3 reads TGTGCCAGCAGCTTAACCCTCCGGGGGAGGACAGATACGCAGTATTTT. It is translated as CASSLTLRGRTDTQYF.

The table lists this clone with a few counts. The J gene is TRBJ1-5, the V gene TRBV4-1; tentatively, D is TRBD1 (6 bases). Looked up from germline, CDR1 is MGHRA and CDR2 is YSYEKL. The CDR3 sequence is 15 residues long. The ends were cut back, 1 base at V and 4 bases at J, with 11 bases in the middle. CDR3 protein: CASSQGGQPNQPQHF. In DNA, the CDR3 is TGCGCCAGCAGCCAAGGCGGACAGCCTAATCAGCCCCAGCATTTT.

The J gene is TRBJ1-5, the V gene TRBV6-5; TRBD1 might be the D (6 bases). Trimming shortened V by 11 bases and J by 6 bases, and 14 bases separated the two germline ends. Per germline, CDR1 MNHEY and CDR2 SVGAGI. CDR3 length: 12 residues. The CDR3 here is CACRTEGQPQHF. Written as DNA, the CDR3 is TGTGCCTGTCGGACAGAGGGTCAGCCCCAGCATTTT.

The chain recombines TRBV11-1 with TRBJ1-2, with 7 bases aligning to TRBD1. V dropped 2 bases and J dropped 7; count of bases not matched to a gene: 4. Looked up from germline, CDR1 is SGHAT and CDR2 is FQDESV (reference sequence). This CDR3 contains 13 residues. CDR3 nucleotides: TGTGCCAGCAGCTTAAACAGGGGCTCTGGCTACACCTTC. Residues: CASSLNRGSGYTF.